This is a list of T cell receptor beta chains from one sample in a study of blood T cells in healthy people across ages. TCRdb re-derived calls from the 5' RACE reads in MiXCR, one entry per CDR3 protein. The sample has about 780,000 distinct CDR3 sequences, roughly 25% seen once. Separately, the same data were catalogued under a study of T cells of mothers and their children.

Input material: blood. Receptors were obtained from a boy younger than 18 in good health. The CDR3 runs from the conserved cysteine through the conserved F or W. The D gene is left open where the match is weak. For some rows the clone size is stated as once, few or many, or as a class when expanded; others skip it.

CDR3 protein,CDR3 DNA,V gene,clone size,J gene,D gene
CSVGQTKWTEQFF,TGCAGTGTCGGCCAGACCAAATGGACCGAGCAGTTCTTC,TRBV20-1,-,TRBJ2-1,-
CSARAVGPSKPQHF,TGCAGTGCTAGAGCGGTAGGGCCCTCGAAGCCCCAGCATTTT,TRBV20-1,-,TRBJ1-5,-
CASSPDGQGYGYTF,TGTGCCAGCAGCCCCGACGGGCAGGGGTATGGCTACACCTTC,TRBV7-3,-,TRBJ1-2,-
CASSYSGNRYEQYF,TGTGCCAGCAGTTACTCTGGAAATCGGTACGAGCAGTACTTC,TRBV6-6,once,TRBJ2-7,-
CSVDPFTEAFF,TGCAGCGTTGATCCCTTCACTGAAGCTTTCTTT,TRBV29-1,few,TRBJ1-1,-
CASSGAASQYF,TGTGCCAGCAGTGGAGCGGCGTCGCAGTATTTT,TRBV28,-,TRBJ2-3,-
CASSQTATNEKLFF,TGTGCCAGCTCACAGACAGCAACTAATGAAAAACTGTTTTTT,TRBV18,-,TRBJ1-4,-
CAWRGDSIEAFF,TGTGCCTGGAGGGGGGACTCCATTGAAGCTTTCTTT,TRBV30,-,TRBJ1-1,-
CASSPNSGGYQETQYF,TGTGCCAGCAGCCCCAATAGCGGGGGGTACCAAGAGACCCAGTACTTC,TRBV7-9,-,TRBJ2-5,TRBD2
CASRRTGIYERYF,TGTGCCAGCAGACGGACAGGGATCTACGAGCGGTACTTC,TRBV14,once,TRBJ2-5,TRBD1
CASSLRLGPAGTGELFF,TGTGCCAGCAGTTTGCGCTTAGGACCCGCAGGTACCGGGGAGCTGTTTTTT,TRBV12-3/TRBV12-4,-,TRBJ2-2,-
CASSLTDRAGGELFF,TGTGCCAGCAGCTTAACCGACAGGGCTGGCGGGGAGCTGTTTTTT,TRBV7-3,few,TRBJ2-2,TRBD1
CATSARRTTNEKLFF,TGTGCCACCAGCGCCCGGAGGACAACTAATGAAAAACTGTTTTTT,TRBV15,-,TRBJ1-4,-
CAISERLALAGPEAKNIQYF,TGTGCCATCAGTGAGAGATTGGCACTAGCGGGCCCAGAGGCCAAAAACATTCAGTACTTC,TRBV10-3,-,TRBJ2-4,TRBD2
CASTSGAEAFF,TGTGCCAGCACCAGCGGCGCTGAAGCTTTCTTT,TRBV12-3/TRBV12-4,-,TRBJ1-1,-
CASSPRALGEQYF,TGTGCCAGCAGCCCACGGGCCCTGGGTGAGCAGTACTTC,TRBV7-2,few,TRBJ2-7,-
CSARDPRGRGETQYF,TGCAGTGCTAGAGACCCTCGGGGTCGGGGGGAGACCCAGTACTTC,TRBV20-1,-,TRBJ2-5,-
CASGRVPTEAFF,TGTGCCAGCGGAAGGGTCCCCACTGAAGCTTTCTTT,TRBV11-2,-,TRBJ1-1,-
CSVSPGAGYTF,TGCAGCGTGTCGCCAGGGGCCGGCTACACCTTC,TRBV29-1,-,TRBJ1-2,-
CAVSLTGIQPQHF,TGTGCCGTCTCCCTAACAGGGATCCAGCCCCAGCATTTT,TRBV6-2/TRBV6-3,few,TRBJ1-5,-
CAISESWNPRGGANVLTF,TGTGCCATCAGTGAGTCTTGGAATCCGAGGGGTGGGGCCAACGTCCTGACTTTC,TRBV10-3,-,TRBJ2-6,-
CASTYAGPDTQYF,TGTGCCAGCACCTACGCGGGCCCAGATACGCAGTATTTT,TRBV7-2,few,TRBJ2-3,-
CASSLIPGLAEETQYF,TGCGCCAGCAGCCTTATTCCGGGACTAGCGGAAGAGACCCAGTACTTC,TRBV4-1,few,TRBJ2-5,TRBD2
CSPGRTGGPWYGYTF,TGCAGCCCCGGTAGGACAGGAGGCCCTTGGTATGGCTACACCTTC,TRBV29-1,-,TRBJ1-2,TRBD1
CASSAGTSPLGQYF,TGTGCCAGCAGCGCGGGGACGAGCCCCCTCGGGCAGTACTTC,TRBV6-5,few,TRBJ2-7,-
CASSDLPTGGLSGNTIYF,TGTGCCAGCAGTGACCTCCCGACAGGGGGCCTCTCTGGAAACACCATATATTTT,TRBV6-1,few,TRBJ1-3,TRBD1
CASSPSPGANVLTF,TGTGCCAGCAGTCCCTCCCCCGGGGCCAACGTCCTGACTTTC,TRBV6-6,few,TRBJ2-6,-
CSAPTILAAVGETQYF,TGCAGTGCTCCCACCATCTTAGCGGCGGTGGGAGAGACCCAGTACTTC,TRBV20-1,few,TRBJ2-5,-
CSAGGGSPPGGNTIYF,TGCAGTGCGGGGGGTGGCTCACCCCCAGGAGGAAACACCATATATTTT,TRBV20-1,few,TRBJ1-3,-
CASSLGAASSYEQYF,TGCGCCAGCAGCTTGGGGGCCGCTAGCTCCTACGAGCAGTACTTC,TRBV5-1,-,TRBJ2-7,-
CATSPSPRGNEQFF,TGTGCCACCAGCCCCAGCCCGAGGGGGAATGAGCAGTTCTTC,TRBV15,-,TRBJ2-1,-
CASSLLRVSNTGELFF,TGTGCCAGCAGCTTATTGCGGGTTTCGAACACCGGGGAGCTGTTTTTT,TRBV7-9,-,TRBJ2-2,-
CASSLVWGEQFF,TGTGCCAGCAGTCTAGTTTGGGGTGAGCAGTTCTTC,TRBV2,-,TRBJ2-1,-
CASSVAVIAYNEQFF,TGTGCCAGCAGCGTAGCGGTAATAGCCTACAATGAGCAGTTCTTC,TRBV9,-,TRBJ2-1,-
CASSATQINQYF,TGTGCCAGCAGTGCCACTCAGATAAACCAGTACTTC,TRBV28,few,TRBJ2-5,-
CASSQRAPSTDTQYF,TGTGCCAGCAGCCAGAGGGCTCCAAGCACAGATACGCAGTATTTT,TRBV7-2,-,TRBJ2-3,-
CAWSGLSEGEQYF,TGTGCCTGGAGTGGACTGAGCGAAGGGGAGCAGTACTTC,TRBV30,few,TRBJ2-7,-
CASSIGQAGNTIYF,TGTGCCAGCAGCATTGGACAGGCCGGAAACACCATATATTTT,TRBV9,-,TRBJ1-3,TRBD1
CASSTLMAGSKYF,TGTGCCAGCAGTACGCTTATGGCAGGGTCAAAGTATTTT,TRBV27,-,TRBJ2-3,-
CASSPGQANSPLHF,TGTGCCAGCAGCCCGGGACAAGCTAATTCACCCCTCCACTTT,TRBV7-3,-,TRBJ1-6,-
CASSPTSGGSGELFF,TGTGCCAGCAGTCCGACGAGTGGAGGGTCCGGGGAGCTGTTTTTT,TRBV12-3/TRBV12-4,few,TRBJ2-2,-
CSLRVSTYNEQFF,TGCAGCCTACGGGTCTCTACCTACAATGAGCAGTTCTTC,TRBV29-1,few,TRBJ2-1,-
CASSQAGRADTQYF,TGCGCCAGCAGCCAAGCTGGAAGGGCAGATACGCAGTATTTT,TRBV4-1,-,TRBJ2-3,-
CASSPQPWDEQFF,TGCGCCAGCAGCCCTCAGCCTTGGGATGAGCAGTTCTTC,TRBV5-1,-,TRBJ2-1,-
CASSPLSSPSYEQYF,TGTGCCAGCAGCCCGCTATCCTCCCCCTCCTACGAGCAGTACTTC,TRBV9,-,TRBJ2-7,-
CATSPGGSGANVLTF,TGTGCCACCTCCCCGGGGGGGTCTGGGGCCAACGTCCTGACTTTC,TRBV12-3/TRBV12-4,few,TRBJ2-6,TRBD2
CASRSGGGGRETQYF,TGCGCCAGCAGAAGTGGCGGGGGGGGCCGGGAGACCCAGTACTTC,TRBV4-1,few,TRBJ2-5,TRBD2